Below, 20 T cell receptor beta chains from the same sample are listed, as sequenced in a study of blood T cell repertoires in COVID-19. Sequenced by immunoSEQ multiplex PCR; TCRdb stores in-frame clones only, minus some. The sample lists 83,000 or so clones; approximately 82% were seen once. The material sequenced was peripheral blood. The receptors originated from a human donor in a cohort sampled during active COVID-19.

The CDR3 spells CASSIGGNRRNEQFF. DNA of the CDR3: TGTGCCAGCAGTATTGGGGGCAATAGGAGAAATGAGCAGTTCTTC. The chain carries TRBV6-5 and TRBJ2-1, with D possibly TRBD1 on 6 matching bases. The CDR3 consists of 15 residues. Germline V CDR1 and CDR2: MNHEY, SVGAGI. The germline V and J ends were trimmed by 5 bases and 7 bases, with 18 bases remaining between them.

The chain links TRBV5-1 to TRBJ2-5; maybe TRBD1 (6 bases). The V end was cut by 3 bases, the J end by 3 bases, with 15 bases between. Germline-derived CDR1 and CDR2 are SGHRS and YFSETQ. CDR3 length: 15 amino acids. CDR3 residues: CASSSGTPSKETQYF. The CDR3 DNA reads as TGCGCCAGCAGCTCCGGGACACCTAGTAAAGAGACCCAGTACTTC.

This clone was found a few times. The genes are TRBV5-1 and TRBJ2-6; TRBD1 matches 8 bases. The CDR3 is 17 amino acids. Trimming took 1 base from V and 2 from J; bases not matched to a gene: 5. CDR1 and CDR2 from the germline V gene are SGHRS and YFSETQ. CDR3: CASSLSQGGTGANVLTF. CDR3 nucleotides: TGCGCCAGCAGCTTGTCACAGGGGGGAACTGGGGCCAACGTCCTGACTTTC. Full variable domain (missing parts from reference TRBV5-1 and TRBJ2-6): KAGVTQTPRYLIKTRGQQVTLSCSPISGHRSVSWYQQTPGQGLQFLFEYFSETQRNKGNFPGRFSGRQFSNSRSEMNVSTLELGDSALYLCASSLSQGGTGANVLTFGAGSRLTVL.

This clone was observed a single time. This sequence joins TRBV7-2 and TRBJ2-7, with 7 bases fitting TRBD1. The CDR3 length is 16 residues. Germline CDR1 and CDR2: SGHTA and FQGNSA. The J segment lost 4 bases and the V segment lost 1 base, leaving 10 bases of the junction unmatched. CDR3 nucleotides: TGTGCCAGCAGCTTAGGCGCCTCCGGGACAGCGTACGAGCAGTACTTC. Protein: CASSLGASGTAYEQYF.

The CDR3, as DNA: TGTGCCAGCAGTGAAGTTGTAGGGGGCGGAAATTCACCCCTCCACTTT. Translation gives CASSEVVGGGNSPLHF. This chain joins TRBV6-1 and TRBJ1-6; 7 positions match TRBD1. The junction had 7 bases not matched to a gene; V was cut back by 1 base and J by 7 bases. CDR3 length: 16 amino acids. CDR1 is MNHNS, CDR2 SASEGT, per germline.

CDR3 nucleotide sequence: TGTGCCAGCAGCTTAGGGGGGACTAGCGGGGCCCCCACAGATACGCAGTATTTT. It encodes CASSLGGTSGAPTDTQYF. The chain combines TRBV7-2 with TRBJ2-3, with TRBD2 matching over 13 bases. The CDR3 length is 18 residues. After removal of 1 base from V and 2 bases from J, the junction contained 6 bases not matched to a gene. Germline CDR1 is SGHTA and CDR2 is FQGNSA.

The chain recombines TRBV5-1 with TRBJ1-5; D not certain. CDR1 SGHRS and CDR2 YFSETQ come from the germline V gene. The CDR3 is 15 residues long. The V end was cut by 4 bases, the J end by 0 bases, with 11 bases between. DNA for the CDR3: TGCGCCAGCAGCCCGGACGACTATAGCAATCAGCCCCAGCATTTT. This codes for CASSPDDYSNQPQHF.

This chain uses TRBV27 with TRBJ2-1; 9 positions agree with TRBD1. There are 15 residues in the CDR3. Trimming cost V 6 bases and J 7 bases; bases outside gene matches: 10. Germline CDR1 MNHEY, CDR2 SMNVEV (reference sequence). The CDR3 here is CASSPGTGRSNEQFF. In nucleotides, the CDR3 is TGTGCCAGCAGCCCCGGGACAGGGAGAAGTAATGAGCAGTTCTTC.

V usage is TRBV7-6 and J usage is TRBJ1-1, with 8 bases that match TRBD1. Germline trimming cut 5 bases from V and 5 bases from J; bases unmatched to any gene: 4. This CDR3 is built from 13 residues. Germline V gene sequence: CDR1 SGHVS, CDR2 FNYEAQ. Written as DNA, the CDR3 is TGTGCCAGCAGCCGGACAGGGCGGACTGAAGCTTTCTTT. This encodes CASSRTGRTEAFF. Using reference TRBV7-6 and TRBJ1-1 for the parts outside the CDR3, the full variable domain is GAGVSQSPRYKVTKRGQDVALRCDPISGHVSLYWYRQALGQGPEFLTYFNYEAQQDKSGLPNDRFSAERPEGSISTLTIQRTEQRDSAMYRCASSRTGRTEAFFGQGTRLTVV.

V gene TRBV28 combines with J gene TRBJ1-1; D not resolved. The V gene lost 3 bases and the J gene lost 7 bases, with 9 bases spanning the gap. The V gene's germline CDR1 is MDHEN and CDR2 SYDVKM. The CDR3 has 12 residues. The chain's CDR3 is CASSFRGVEAFF. CDR3 bases: TGTGCCAGCAGTTTCCGGGGAGTTGAAGCTTTCTTT.

The CDR3 bases are TGTGCCAGCAGCTACCCGGAGATGAACTCGAACACCGGGGAGCTGTTTTTT. It encodes CASSYPEMNSNTGELFF. The chain is built from TRBV5-6 and TRBJ2-2; D gene ambiguous. V was shortened by 3 bases and J by 0 bases, with 15 bases between the two germline ends. Germline CDR1 reads SGHDT; CDR2 reads YYEEEE. The CDR3 consists of 17 residues.

The CDR3 loop is CASSHRDSPGTQYF. CDR3 DNA sequence: TGTGCCAGCAGTCACCGGGACTCCCCTGGGACCCAGTACTTC. This chain links TRBV7-2 with TRBJ2-5, with a possible D match to TRBD2 (6 bases). Trimming removed 6 bases at V and 7 bases at J, with 18 bases between. The CDR3 loop spans 14 amino acids. The germline V gene encodes CDR1 SGHTA and CDR2 FQGNSA. Full variable domain (outside the CDR3, taken from reference TRBV7-2 and TRBJ2-5): GAGVSQSPSNKVTEKGKDVELRCDPISGHTALYWYRQSLGQGLEFLIYFQGNSAPDKSGLPSDRFSAERTGGSVSTLTIQRTQQEDSAVYLCASSHRDSPGTQYFGPGTRLLVL.

V gene TRBV14 combines with J gene TRBJ2-3; the match to TRBD2 covers 10 bases. In germline, CDR1 is SGHDN, CDR2 FVKESK. V shed 1 base, J shed 8 bases, and the junction held 12 bases outside the gene matches. The CDR3 spans 17 residues. CDR3: CASSQGIAGGKGLTQYF. CDR3 coding DNA: TGTGCCAGCAGCCAAGGGATAGCGGGGGGAAAGGGGCTTACGCAGTATTTT.

The chain employs TRBV10-1 and TRBJ2-2, with 7 bases that match TRBD1. CDR1 is WNHNN and CDR2 is SYGVQD in the germline V gene (reference sequence). This CDR3 region has 15 residues. V dropped 3 bases and J dropped 4; count of bases not matched to a gene: 5. The CDR3 loop is CASSEGTVGTGELFF. The CDR3 DNA reads as TGCGCCAGCAGTGAAGGGACAGTTGGCACCGGGGAGCTGTTTTTT.

V and J are TRBV28 and TRBJ1-6; TRBD1 is a possible D gene (5 bases). The V gene's germline CDR1 is MDHEN and CDR2 SYDVKM. The CDR3 length is 13 residues. The germline V and J ends were trimmed by 4 bases and 9 bases, with 10 bases remaining between them. CDR3 coding DNA: TGTGCCAGCAGTTCCCCGGGGGTTTCACCCCTCCACTTT. This encodes CASSSPGVSPLHF.

This chain joins TRBV30 and TRBJ1-5; the match to TRBD1 covers 7 bases. Germline V gives CDR1 GTSNPN, CDR2 SVGIG (reference sequence). The CDR3 extends over 15 amino acids. V lost 1 base, J lost 2 bases, and 5 bases stayed unmatched. The CDR3 DNA sequence: TGTGCCTGGAGTGCAGGGGGGACGGGCAATCAGCCCCAGCATTTT. Translating gives CAWSAGGTGNQPQHF.

V is TRBV7-9 and J is TRBJ1-4, with 10 bases lining up with TRBD1. Germline V CDR1 and CDR2: SEHNR, FQNEAQ (reference sequence). The V gene end was trimmed by 5 bases and the J gene end by 6 bases; junction bases not matched to a gene: 3. This CDR3 spans 14 amino acids. The CDR3 DNA follows: TGTGCCAGCAGCGAGGGACAGGGGTATGAAAAACTGTTTTTT. Translation: CASSEGQGYEKLFF.

The V call is TRBV2, the J call TRBJ1-5; 7 bases match TRBD1. The germline V gene encodes CDR1 SNHLY and CDR2 FYNNEI. This CDR3 spans 16 amino acids. V was pared by 1 base and J by 2 bases, with 5 bases of the junction left unmatched. The CDR3 region is CASSEGRGTRNQPQHF. The CDR3 DNA reads as TGTGCCAGCAGTGAAGGCAGGGGGACCCGCAATCAGCCCCAGCATTTT.

The rearrangement joins TRBV7-2 to TRBJ2-5; 10 positions agree with TRBD2. The CDR3 is 17 amino acids. After removal of 0 bases from V and 6 bases from J, the junction contained 10 bases not matched to a gene. The germline V gene has CDR1 SGHTA and CDR2 FQGNSA. As DNA, the CDR3 is TGTGCCAGCAGCTTAGCGGGAAGCGGGGGGGCGAGAAAGACCCAGTACTTC. Amino acids: CASSLAGSGGARKTQYF. Full variable domain (outside the CDR3, taken from reference TRBV7-2 and TRBJ2-5): GAGVSQSPSNKVTEKGKDVELRCDPISGHTALYWYRQSLGQGLEFLIYFQGNSAPDKSGLPSDRFSAERTGGSVSTLTIQRTQQEDSAVYLCASSLAGSGGARKTQYFGPGTRLLVL.

V usage is TRBV6-5 and J usage is TRBJ2-7; 8 positions match TRBD1. CDR1 MNHEY and CDR2 SVGAGI come from the germline V gene. J was trimmed by 6 bases and V by 5 bases; bases with no gene match: 12. The CDR3 is 15 amino acids. The CDR3 region is CASSRGAGGLFEQYF. DNA for the CDR3: TGTGCCAGCAGTCGTGGAGCAGGGGGCCTTTTCGAGCAGTACTTC.